Listed below are T cell receptor beta chains from one sample, sequenced in a study of radiotherapy plus CTLA-4 blockade in lung cancer. Here immunoSEQ multiplex PCR was the method, and the copy in TCRdb shows in-frame clones only, minus some. The table lists roughly 69,000 clones, 70% to 80% of them singletons. Sequenced material: peripheral blood, taken from a patient treated with radiotherapy plus ipilimumab. Receptors originate from a human donor with non-small cell lung cancer whose response to radiotherapy plus ipilimumab could not be evaluated. Some clones in this sample may be carry-over from other donors' samples. CDR3s include the opening cysteine and the closing phenylalanine or tryptophan. A D gene is named only where the DNA matches it firmly. A clone size is listed for some rows: how often the clone was seen (once, few, many), or a class if it is expanded.

V gene: TRBV5-1; D gene: .; clone size: few; J gene: TRBJ1-1; CDR3 DNA: TGCGCCAGCAGACCTGACAGGAACACTGAAGCTTTCTTT; CDR3 protein: CASRPDRNTEAFF
V gene: TRBV27; D gene: .; clone size: .; J gene: TRBJ1-1; CDR3 DNA: TGTGCCAGCAGAAAAACAGGGATCCCTGAAGCTTTCTTT; CDR3 protein: CASRKTGIPEAFF
V gene: TRBV28; D gene: TRBD1; clone size: .; J gene: TRBJ1-2; CDR3 DNA: TGTGCCAGCAGGCCCTCGGGACAGGGCTATGGCTACACCTTC; CDR3 protein: CASRPSGQGYGYTF
V gene: TRBV6-6; D gene: .; clone size: .; J gene: TRBJ1-3; CDR3 DNA: TGTGCCAGCAGCGCAGGGCGGACCTCTGGAAACACCATATATTTT; CDR3 protein: CASSAGRTSGNTIYF
V gene: TRBV30; D gene: .; clone size: once; J gene: TRBJ2-2; CDR3 DNA: TGTGCCTGGAGTGTTTTGGGGGGGCAGGTCGGGGAGCTGTTTTTT; CDR3 protein: CAWSVLGGQVGELFF
V gene: TRBV28; D gene: .; clone size: .; J gene: TRBJ1-2; CDR3 DNA: TGTGCCAGCAGTTTTCAGGGGACCGTCTATGGCTACACCTTC; CDR3 protein: CASSFQGTVYGYTF
V gene: TRBV11-2; D gene: TRBD2; clone size: .; J gene: TRBJ2-2; CDR3 DNA: TGTGCCAGCAGCTTAGATCCGATCTGGAATCCGGGAGGGATCGGGGAGCTGTTTTTT; CDR3 protein: CASSLDPIWNPGGIGELFF
V gene: TRBV15; D gene: TRBD1; clone size: .; J gene: TRBJ1-1; CDR3 DNA: TGTGCCACCAGCAGAGATCCCGCAGGGGGCAGGAAGTCGGGGGCTTTCTTT; CDR3 protein: CATSRDPAGGRKSGAFF
V gene: TRBV7-2; D gene: TRBD1; clone size: once; J gene: TRBJ1-5; CDR3 DNA: TGTGCCAGCAGCACCGTCAGGGGGCAGCCCCAGCATTTT; CDR3 protein: CASSTVRGQPQHF
V gene: TRBV5-4; D gene: .; clone size: few; J gene: TRBJ2-1; CDR3 DNA: TGTGCCAGCAGCTCTGAAGGGGCCTTCTACAATGAGCAGTTCTTC; CDR3 protein: CASSSEGAFYNEQFF
V gene: TRBV28; D gene: .; clone size: .; J gene: TRBJ2-7; CDR3 DNA: TGTGCCAGCAGTTTAAGTGAGGAAACCTACGAGCAGTACTTC; CDR3 protein: CASSLSEETYEQYF
V gene: TRBV7-9; D gene: TRBD1; clone size: .; J gene: TRBJ2-1; CDR3 DNA: TGTGCCAGCAGCTTAGGCCCGGGACAGGGAAACAATGAGCAGTTCTTC; CDR3 protein: CASSLGPGQGNNEQFF
V gene: TRBV7-9; D gene: .; clone size: .; J gene: TRBJ1-1; CDR3 DNA: TGTGCCAGCACCCGTAACTCGGGCCCAGGGCCTGAAGCTTTCTTT; CDR3 protein: CASTRNSGPGPEAFF
V gene: TRBV7-8; D gene: TRBD1; clone size: .; J gene: TRBJ1-2; CDR3 DNA: TGTGCCAGCAGTCTTGCCGGGACAGGGGGTAATGGCTACACCTTC; CDR3 protein: CASSLAGTGGNGYTF
V gene: TRBV11-2; D gene: .; clone size: .; J gene: TRBJ1-1; CDR3 DNA: TGTGCCAGCAGCTCCCGGGGGGGGATGAACACTGAAGCTTTCTTT; CDR3 protein: CASSSRGGMNTEAFF
V gene: TRBV18; D gene: .; clone size: many; J gene: TRBJ1-1; CDR3 DNA: TGTGCCAGCTCACTCGGGGTGGGGAACACTGAAGCTTTCTTT; CDR3 protein: CASSLGVGNTEAFF
V gene: TRBV6-5; D gene: .; clone size: .; J gene: TRBJ1-2; CDR3 DNA: TGTGCCAGCAGTTACCGGAGGTCGATTAGCTACACCTTC; CDR3 protein: CASSYRRSISYTF
V gene: TRBV6-1; D gene: TRBD2; clone size: .; J gene: TRBJ2-2; CDR3 DNA: TGTGCCAGCAATCCCACTAGCGGCTACACCGGGGAGCTGTTTTTT; CDR3 protein: CASNPTSGYTGELFF
V gene: TRBV2; D gene: .; clone size: .; J gene: TRBJ1-2; CDR3 DNA: TGTGCCAGCAGCCGGGGAACCTTC; CDR3 protein: CASSRGTF
V gene: TRBV7-2; D gene: TRBD2; clone size: .; J gene: TRBJ2-1; CDR3 DNA: TGTGCCAGCAGCTTAGAAGGACTAGCGGAGATCAAGCAGTTCTTC; CDR3 protein: CASSLEGLAEIKQFF
V gene: TRBV5-4; D gene: TRBD2; clone size: .; J gene: TRBJ2-7; CDR3 DNA: TGTGCCAGCAGCTCGACTAGCGTGTCTCCCTACGAGCAGTACTTC; CDR3 protein: CASSSTSVSPYEQYF
V gene: TRBV9; D gene: TRBD1; clone size: .; J gene: TRBJ1-5; CDR3 DNA: TGTGCCAGCAGCGTAGGACAGGGGAATCAGCCCCAGCATTTT; CDR3 protein: CASSVGQGNQPQHF
V gene: TRBV5-4; D gene: TRBD2; clone size: .; J gene: TRBJ2-7; CDR3 DNA: TGTGCCAGCAGCTTGGACGGGGGGTCCTACGAGCAGTACTTC; CDR3 protein: CASSLDGGSYEQYF
V gene: TRBV28; D gene: .; clone size: .; J gene: TRBJ1-1; CDR3 DNA: TGTGCCAGCAGTCCCCCAGGGGCGCCCACTGAAGCTTTCTTT; CDR3 protein: CASSPPGAPTEAFF
V gene: TRBV30; D gene: .; clone size: .; J gene: TRBJ1-5; CDR3 DNA: TGTGCCTGGGGTCTCCCAGATCAGCCCCAGCATTTT; CDR3 protein: CAWGLPDQPQHF
V gene: TRBV5-1; D gene: .; clone size: few; J gene: TRBJ2-2; CDR3 DNA: TGCGCCAGCAGCTTGGAAGGGGACACCGGGGAGCTGTTTTTT; CDR3 protein: CASSLEGDTGELFF
V gene: TRBV19; D gene: .; clone size: .; J gene: TRBJ2-7; CDR3 DNA: TGTGCCAGTAGTATGCGGGACGGGTCCTACGAGCAGTACTTC; CDR3 protein: CASSMRDGSYEQYF
V gene: TRBV27; D gene: .; clone size: .; J gene: TRBJ2-7; CDR3 DNA: TGTGCCAGCAGCCTCTTGGCGGGGGCAGCCTACGAGCAGTACTTC; CDR3 protein: CASSLLAGAAYEQYF